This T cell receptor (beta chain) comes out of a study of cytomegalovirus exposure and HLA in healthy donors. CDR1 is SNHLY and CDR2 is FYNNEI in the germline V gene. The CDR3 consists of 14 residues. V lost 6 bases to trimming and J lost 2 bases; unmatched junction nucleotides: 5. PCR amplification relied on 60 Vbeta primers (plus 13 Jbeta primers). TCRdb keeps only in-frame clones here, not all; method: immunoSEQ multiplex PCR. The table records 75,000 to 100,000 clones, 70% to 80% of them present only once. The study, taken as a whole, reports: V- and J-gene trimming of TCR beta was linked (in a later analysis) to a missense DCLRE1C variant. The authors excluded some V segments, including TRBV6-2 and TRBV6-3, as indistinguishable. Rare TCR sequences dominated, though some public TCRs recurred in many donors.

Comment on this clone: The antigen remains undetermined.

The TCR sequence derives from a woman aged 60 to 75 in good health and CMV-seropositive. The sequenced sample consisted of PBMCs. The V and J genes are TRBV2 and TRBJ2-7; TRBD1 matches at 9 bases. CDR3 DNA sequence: TGTGCCAGCAGCCCGGACAGGGGCCCCTACGAGCAGTACTTC. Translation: CASSPDRGPYEQYF.